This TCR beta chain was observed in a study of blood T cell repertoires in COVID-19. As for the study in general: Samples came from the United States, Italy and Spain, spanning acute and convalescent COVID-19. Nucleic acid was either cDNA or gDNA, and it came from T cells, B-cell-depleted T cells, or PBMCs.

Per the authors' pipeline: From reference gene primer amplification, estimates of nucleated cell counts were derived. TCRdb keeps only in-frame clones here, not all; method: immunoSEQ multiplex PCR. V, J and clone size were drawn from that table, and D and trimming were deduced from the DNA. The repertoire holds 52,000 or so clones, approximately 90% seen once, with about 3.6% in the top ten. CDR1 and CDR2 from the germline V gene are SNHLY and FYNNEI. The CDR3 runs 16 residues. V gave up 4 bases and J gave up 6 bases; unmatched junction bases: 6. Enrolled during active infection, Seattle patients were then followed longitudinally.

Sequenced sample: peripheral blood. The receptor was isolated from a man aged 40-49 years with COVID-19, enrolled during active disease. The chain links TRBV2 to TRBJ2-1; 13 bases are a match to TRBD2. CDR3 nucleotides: TGTGCCAGCAGTGGGACTAGCGGGGGACCACCCAATGAGCAGTTCTTC. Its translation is CASSGTSGGPPNEQFF.